A selection of T cell receptor beta chains follows, all from one sample in a study of blood T cell repertoires in COVID-19. TCRdb keeps only in-frame clones here, not all; method: immunoSEQ multiplex PCR. The repertoire has 200,000 or so clones, roughly nine tenths of them found once; the top ten carry roughly 3%. The sample comprised PBMCs or T cells enriched from blood (not recorded which). These receptor sequences come from a woman under 30 in a cohort exposed to, infected with or recovered from COVID-19 (not recorded which). Each CDR3 is given with its conserved first and last residue. D genes are given only for firm matches. Clone size appears in some rows only: once, few, many, or a class for an expanded clone.

>NA|TRBV2|TRBJ1-5|16|NA
CASSRYRLSDNQPQHF
TGTGCCAGCAGCCGTTACAGGTTAAGTGACAATCAGCCCCAGCATTTT
>NA|TRBV5-5|TRBJ2-3|19|NA
CASSFLSSQGMWDTDTQYF
TGTGCCAGCAGCTTCCTATCGTCTCAGGGGATGTGGGACACAGATACGCAGTATTTT
>TRBD2|TRBV13|TRBJ2-3|16|NA
CASSLEPSGYTDTQYF
TGTGCCAGCAGCTTAGAACCTAGCGGGTACACAGATACGCAGTATTTT
>TRBD2|TRBV6-2/TRBV6-3|TRBJ2-2|17|NA
CASSYRGLAGDHGELFF
TGTGCCAGCAGTTACCGAGGACTAGCGGGAGATCACGGGGAGCTGTTTTTT
>NA|TRBV5-8|TRBJ2-3|16|NA
CASSLLGGPSTDTQYF
TGTGCCAGCAGCTTGCTCGGTGGGCCTAGCACAGATACGCAGTATTTT
>NA|TRBV28|TRBJ1-2|13|few
CASSLSVRYGYTF
TGTGCCAGCAGTTTGAGCGTGAGGTATGGCTACACCTTC
>TRBD2|TRBV4-2|TRBJ2-5|15|NA
CASSQASGGAETQYF
TGTGCCAGCAGCCAGGCTAGCGGGGGGGCGGAGACCCAGTACTTC
>NA|TRBV28|TRBJ2-7|14|NA
CASSWGPDGYEQYF
TGTGCCAGCAGTTGGGGGCCGGACGGCTACGAGCAGTACTTC
>NA|TRBV5-5|TRBJ1-1|15|once
CASSSTTALNTEAFF
TGTGCCAGCAGCTCTACGACAGCTTTGAACACTGAAGCTTTCTTT
>TRBD1|TRBV7-9|TRBJ2-7|16|NA
CASSPNAGTETYEQYF
TGTGCCAGCAGCCCCAACGCCGGGACAGAGACCTACGAGCAGTACTTC
>NA|TRBV4-1|TRBJ2-1|16|NA
CASSQVSRIYTNEQFF
TGCGCCAGCAGCCAAGTGTCGCGGATCTACACCAATGAGCAGTTCTTC
>NA|TRBV2|TRBJ1-4|14|few
CASILRAGTEKLFF
TGTGCCAGCATCCTGCGGGCGGGGACGGAAAAACTGTTTTTT
>NA|TRBV19|TRBJ2-5|15|NA
CASSIGGGLGETQYF
TGTGCCAGTAGTATTGGAGGGGGCTTGGGGGAGACCCAGTACTTC
>NA|TRBV19|TRBJ1-2|14|NA
CASSIFTEAYGYTF
TGTGCCAGTAGTATATTCACAGAAGCCTATGGCTACACCTTC
>TRBD1|TRBV18|TRBJ1-3|15|once
CASSTTGYSGNTIYF
TGTGCCAGCTCAACGACAGGGTACTCTGGAAACACCATATATTTT
>NA|TRBV9|TRBJ2-1|14|NA
CASSLRTSRVEQFF
TGTGCCAGCAGCCTCCGAACCTCAAGAGTTGAGCAGTTCTTC